This TCR beta chain originates from a study of HIV-infected patients and healthy controls. Whole blood was used without fractionation, so all unsorted peripheral T cells were included. V gave up 7 bases and J gave up 1 base, with 10 bases separating them. CDR1 is MNHEY and CDR2 is SVGAGI in the germline V gene. There are 13 residues in the CDR3. Alpha and beta constant-region primers primed reverse transcription of about 0.5 ug RNA. Alpha and beta chain libraries were made separately by chain-specific third strand synthesis with multiplexing indices. The cDNA received a 5' RACE adapter containing a random hexamer plus an SP2 sequencing primer site. MiXCR was run by TCRdb on the 5' RACE reads, yielding one entry per CDR3 protein. Of about 11,000 distinct CDR3 sequences detected, roughly 5% appear once; the ten largest clones hold under 3.5%. This clonotype is judged medium-sized.

The V gene is TRBV6-5, the J gene TRBJ1-1, with D unclear. This clonotype was sampled from an adult in good health. Specimen: blood. The CDR3 loop reads CASIKRPNTEAFF. The CDR3 DNA sequence: TGTGCCAGCATCAAGAGACCGAACACTGAAGCTTTCTTT.